These T cell receptor beta chains were read from a single sample in a study of blood T cell repertoires in COVID-19. Data came from immunoSEQ multiplex PCR; TCRdb stores just in-frame clones and leaves some out. The sample comprises hundreds of thousands of clones, around 90% of which are singletons, and about 6% rests with the top ten. Sequencing was carried out using PBMCs or T cells enriched from blood (not recorded which). The receptors originated from a woman between 25 and 40 years old with acute COVID-19. Both conserved end residues are part of each CDR3. The D gene is left open where the match is weak. Expanded clones get a size class; other rows say once, few or many, or leave the size out.

D gene	CDR3 length	clone size	V gene	J gene	CDR3 DNA	CDR3 protein
NA	18	NA	TRBV25-1	TRBJ1-2	TGTGCCAGCAGTGGGAGACCGAACCCAGTAGGTTTGCCTTGGGGCTACACCTTC	CASSGRPNPVGLPWGYTF
NA	13	NA	TRBV2	TRBJ2-5	TGTGCCAGCTCCCCCGAGGCCCAAGAGACCCAGTACTTC	CASSPEAQETQYF
TRBD2	14	NA	TRBV6-5	TRBJ2-3	TGTGCCAGCAGTCTAGCGGGGTGGGCAGATACGCAGTATTTT	CASSLAGWADTQYF
NA	14	NA	TRBV5-1	TRBJ1-3	TGCGCCAGCAGCTTGGAGGCAGCGCGAAACACCATATATTTT	CASSLEAARNTIYF
NA	15	NA	TRBV18	TRBJ2-2	TGTGCCAGCTCACCATCAGGGTTCGACACCGGGGAGCTGTTTTTT	CASSPSGFDTGELFF
NA	15	NA	TRBV7-7	TRBJ2-5	TGTGCTAGCAGCTTAGGGGCCGGAGGAGGAGAGACCCAGTACTTC	CASSLGAGGGETQYF
NA	14	NA	TRBV7-8	TRBJ1-4	TGTGCCAGCAGCTTAGTTAACGAGAATGAAAAACTGTTTTTT	CASSLVNENEKLFF
TRBD2	18	NA	TRBV4-3	TRBJ2-1	TGCGCCAGCAGCCAAGGGACTAGCGGGGCCAGCTCCTACAATGAGCAGTTCTTC	CASSQGTSGASSYNEQFF
NA	14	NA	TRBV5-1	TRBJ2-7	TGCGCCAGCACCCCTCCGGGTAAAACCTACGAGCAGTACTTC	CASTPPGKTYEQYF
NA	17	NA	TRBV5-6	TRBJ1-6	TGTGCCAGCAGCTTGAGGGGCGGGGTACTAGGTAATTCACCCCTCCACTTT	CASSLRGGVLGNSPLHF
NA	14	NA	TRBV4-3	TRBJ1-1	TGCGCCAGCAGCCAAGAGGGGGGGTACACTGAAGCTTTCTTT	CASSQEGGYTEAFF
TRBD1	13	NA	TRBV10-1	TRBJ2-2	TGCGCTACTCAGGGGGCCAACACCGGGGAGCTGTTTTTT	CATQGANTGELFF
NA	16	NA	TRBV18	TRBJ2-7	TGTGCCAGCTCACCAACTTCCTTTCGGGGGACCTACGAGCAGTACTTC	CASSPTSFRGTYEQYF
NA	12	NA	TRBV6-1	TRBJ1-5	TGTGCCAGCAGTGACAGTAATCAGCCCCAGCATTTT	CASSDSNQPQHF
NA	15	once	TRBV3-1/TRBV3-2	TRBJ1-1	TGTGCCAGCAGCCAAGTAACGGGGGGTTGGACTGAAGCTTTCTTT	CASSQVTGGWTEAFF
NA	15	NA	TRBV19	TRBJ1-3	TGTGCCAGTAGCGAGACTAAGAGCTCTGGAAACACCATATATTTT	CASSETKSSGNTIYF
NA	13	once	TRBV7-9	TRBJ1-1	TGTGCCAGCATAGAAGGGAGTGGCACTGAAGCTTTCTTT	CASIEGSGTEAFF
NA	12	few	TRBV6-2/TRBV6-3	TRBJ2-7	TGTGCCAGCAGTTACCCTAGCCACGAGCAGTACTTC	CASSYPSHEQYF
TRBD2	14	once	TRBV7-9	TRBJ2-7	TGTGCCAGCAGCTCGACTAGCGGGAGGGACGAGCAGTACTTC	CASSSTSGRDEQYF
TRBD1	15	NA	TRBV6-5	TRBJ2-2	TGTGCCAGCACGCGCGGGACAGGGGACACCGGGGAGCTGTTTTTT	CASTRGTGDTGELFF
TRBD1	18	NA	TRBV7-9	TRBJ1-1	TGTGCCAGCAGCCCCGGACAGGGGGCAATGGGGATGGACACTGAAGCTTTCTTT	CASSPGQGAMGMDTEAFF
TRBD2	15	NA	TRBV7-8	TRBJ2-7	TGTGCCAGCAGCAGACGGACTAGCGGGAGTAACGAGCAGTACTTC	CASSRRTSGSNEQYF
TRBD2	14	NA	TRBV2	TRBJ2-3	TGTGCCAGATCCCTAGCGGGGGGGACAGATACGCAGTATTTT	CARSLAGGTDTQYF
NA	15	NA	TRBV7-9	TRBJ2-3	TGTGCCAGCAGCTCGCTGACTAGAAACGGAGATACGCAGTATTTT	CASSSLTRNGDTQYF
NA	15	NA	TRBV5-8	TRBJ1-1	TGTGCCAGCAGCCGCAGGGGACTAGGTCTCGCTGAAGCTTTCTTT	CASSRRGLGLAEAFF
TRBD1	17	few	TRBV20-1	TRBJ1-5	TGCAGTGCTAGTGAATATTGGGGCAGGGGGGACAATCAGCCCCAGCATTTT	CSASEYWGRGDNQPQHF
TRBD1	16	NA	TRBV5-1	TRBJ1-5	TGCGCCAGCAGCCCGGATGGGCGACAGGGGGGGGAGCCCCAGCATTTT	CASSPDGRQGGEPQHF
TRBD1	15	NA	TRBV19	TRBJ2-3	TGTGCCAGTAGTAGACGGGACAGCAGCACAGATACGCAGTATTTT	CASSRRDSSTDTQYF
NA	16	NA	TRBV5-1	TRBJ2-5	TGCGCCAGCAGCTTGGATTTGTACGGGGGACAAGAGACCCAGTACTTC	CASSLDLYGGQETQYF
NA	13	NA	TRBV12-3/TRBV12-4	TRBJ2-6	TGTGCCAGCACCCCAACTGGGGCCAACGTCCTGACTTTC	CASTPTGANVLTF
NA	14	NA	TRBV6-1	TRBJ2-2	TGTGCCAGCAGTGAAAATCATCACACCGGGGAGCTGTTTTTT	CASSENHHTGELFF
TRBD1	16	NA	TRBV11-3	TRBJ1-5	TGTGCCAGCAGCCGGGACAGGGAGTATAGCAATCAGCCCCAGCATTTT	CASSRDREYSNQPQHF
TRBD1	15	NA	TRBV3-1/TRBV3-2	TRBJ1-4	TGTGCCAGCAGCCCCCGGACAGGGATTTTGGAAAAACTGTTTTTT	CASSPRTGILEKLFF
NA	12	NA	TRBV7-9	TRBJ2-1	TGTGCCAGCAGCTCCTACTACAATGAGCAGTTCTTC	CASSSYYNEQFF
NA	16	NA	TRBV11-2	TRBJ1-1	TGTGCCAGCAGCTTACGGAGGGACCCGTGGAACACTGAAGCTTTCTTT	CASSLRRDPWNTEAFF
NA	14	NA	TRBV30	TRBJ2-6	TGTGCCTGGAGTCTAGGGGCCGGGGCCAACGTCCTGACTTTC	CAWSLGAGANVLTF
NA	12	NA	TRBV2	TRBJ2-1	TGTGCCATAGAAAGTCCCCACAATGAGCAGTTCTTC	CAIESPHNEQFF
TRBD1	15	NA	TRBV5-6	TRBJ1-4	TGTGCCAGCAGCCGGACAGGGCGGACTAATGAAAAACTGTTTTTT	CASSRTGRTNEKLFF
NA	15	NA	TRBV7-8	TRBJ2-5	TGTGCCAGCAGACGCCAGGCCAGGGGGGAAGAGACCCAGTACTTC	CASRRQARGEETQYF
NA	14	once	TRBV30	TRBJ1-3	TGTGCCTGGAGTGGCAGGATATCAGGAAACACCATATATTTT	CAWSGRISGNTIYF
TRBD1	13	NA	TRBV7-2	TRBJ1-2	TGTGCCAGCAGCTCCGGACAGGGGCATGGCTACACCTTC	CASSSGQGHGYTF
NA	15	NA	TRBV11-2	TRBJ2-1	TGTGCCAGCAGCCGCGAGCTTTTGAATAACAATGAGCAGTTCTTC	CASSRELLNNNEQFF
TRBD1	15	NA	TRBV19	TRBJ1-5	TGTGCCAGTAGTATGGCGGGACAGCTCAATCAGCCCCAGCATTTT	CASSMAGQLNQPQHF
NA	13	NA	TRBV12-3/TRBV12-4	TRBJ2-7	TGTGCCAGCAGTTTGGCAGAGGACTACGAGCAGTACTTC	CASSLAEDYEQYF
NA	14	NA	TRBV15	TRBJ2-3	TGTGCCAGTTCCCCTAGAGGTTCCACAGATACGCAGTATTTT	CASSPRGSTDTQYF
NA	18	NA	TRBV21-1	TRBJ2-3	TGTGCCAGCAGCCCATCTTCTCCGGGGATTTTTGTAACAGATACGCAGTATTTT	CASSPSSPGIFVTDTQYF
TRBD1	15	NA	TRBV7-9	TRBJ1-1	TGTGCCAGCAGCCTAGGGACAGGGGCGAACACTGAAGCTTTCTTT	CASSLGTGANTEAFF